Listed below are T cell receptor beta chains from one sample, sequenced in a study of blood T cell repertoires in COVID-19. Profiled with immunoSEQ multiplex PCR; TCRdb holds only in-frame clones, not every one. This table holds a few hundred thousand clones, 70% to 90% found once. The material sequenced was PBMCs or T cells enriched from blood (not recorded which). These receptors originate from a woman aged 45 to 65 who had recovered from COVID-19. Each CDR3 is given with its conserved first and last residue. Fields, in order: clone size, V gene, D gene, J gene, CDR3 protein, CDR3 DNA. The D gene is left open where the match is weak. A clone size is listed for some rows: how often the clone was seen (once, few, many), or a class if it is expanded.

>few|TRBV2|TRBD2|TRBJ2-7
CASSSGLAEYEQYF
TGTGCCAGCAGCTCCGGACTAGCAGAATACGAGCAGTACTTC
>-|TRBV28|TRBD1|TRBJ2-4
CASSRHPGQIAKNIQYF
TGTGCCAGCAGTAGACACCCGGGACAGATAGCCAAAAACATTCAGTACTTC
>-|TRBV18|TRBD1|TRBJ1-2
CASSPPNRDRGLYGYTF
TGTGCCAGCTCACCACCGAACCGGGACAGGGGCCTCTATGGCTACACCTTC
>-|TRBV12-3/TRBV12-4|-|TRBJ1-1
CASSNTGYTEAFF
TGTGCCAGCAGTAATACAGGGTACACTGAAGCTTTCTTT
>-|TRBV28|TRBD1|TRBJ2-1
CASSTDRGHEQFF
TGTGCCAGCAGTACGGACAGGGGGCATGAGCAGTTCTTC
>-|TRBV19|TRBD1|TRBJ1-5
CATRARTGGNQPQHF
TGTGCCACCCGAGCCAGGACAGGGGGCAATCAGCCCCAGCATTTT
>-|TRBV29-1|-|TRBJ2-3
CSVEQGTDTQYF
TGCAGCGTTGAACAGGGCACAGATACGCAGTATTTT
>once|TRBV28|-|TRBJ2-1
CASRPILQRGINEQFF
TGTGCCAGCAGGCCTATCCTACAGCGAGGGATCAATGAGCAGTTCTTC
>-|TRBV6-4|TRBD1|TRBJ1-2
CASRRDRARDGYTF
TGTGCCAGCAGGAGAGACAGGGCCAGGGATGGCTACACCTTC
>-|TRBV19|TRBD2|TRBJ2-1
CASSIRGLAGPSSYNEQFF
TGTGCCAGTAGTATTCGCGGACTAGCGGGGCCCAGCTCCTACAATGAGCAGTTCTTC
>-|TRBV5-1|-|TRBJ1-2
CASSLQGTMGGYTF
TGCGCCAGCAGCTTACAGGGTACCATGGGGGGCTACACCTTC
>-|TRBV20-1|TRBD1|TRBJ2-1
CSASRGQGYNEQFF
TGCAGTGCTAGTCGAGGACAGGGCTACAATGAGCAGTTCTTC
>once|TRBV9|-|TRBJ2-7
CASSARGSSYEQYF
TGTGCCAGCAGCGCACGGGGTAGCTCCTACGAGCAGTACTTC
>-|TRBV18|TRBD2|TRBJ2-7
CASSMTSGRVNEQYF
TGTGCCAGCTCAATGACTAGCGGGAGAGTGAACGAGCAGTACTTC
>few|TRBV4-1|TRBD2|TRBJ2-7
CASGGDESYEQYF
TGCGCCAGCGGGGGGGACGAATCCTACGAGCAGTACTTC
>-|TRBV28|-|TRBJ2-1
CASTPSRDEQFF
TGTGCCAGCACCCCTAGTCGGGATGAGCAGTTCTTC
>-|TRBV5-6|-|TRBJ2-7
CASSFRESLSYEQYF
TGTGCCAGCAGCTTTCGAGAAAGCTTATCCTACGAGCAGTACTTC
>-|TRBV28|-|TRBJ1-2
CASTDPRGGDYGYTF
TGTGCCAGCACCGATCCCAGGGGTGGGGACTATGGCTACACCTTC
>-|TRBV7-9|-|TRBJ2-2
CASSPPGISTGELFF
TGTGCCAGCAGCCCACCAGGGATTAGCACCGGGGAGCTGTTTTTT
>few|TRBV19|TRBD2|TRBJ2-2
CASTSGSPRRTGELFF
TGTGCCTCCACTAGCGGGTCTCCCCGGAGGACCGGGGAGCTGTTTTTT
>once|TRBV19|-|TRBJ2-5
CASSVQSWETQYF
TGTGCCAGTAGTGTCCAGTCCTGGGAGACCCAGTACTTC
>-|TRBV7-7|-|TRBJ2-2
CASSRQPSNTGELFF
TGTGCTAGCAGCCGACAGCCTTCAAACACCGGGGAGCTGTTTTTT
>-|TRBV28|-|TRBJ1-1
CASSFGGAAEAFF
TGTGCCAGCAGTTTCGGGGGGGCTGCTGAAGCTTTCTTT
>-|TRBV5-1|-|TRBJ2-1
CASSDPPLDNEQFF
TGCGCCAGCAGCGACCCCCCTCTAGACAATGAGCAGTTCTTC
>-|TRBV27|-|TRBJ2-2
CASSPGGRGEHKSSTGELFF
TGTGCCAGCAGCCCAGGCGGCAGGGGCGAACATAAAAGTTCCACCGGGGAGCTGTTTTTT
>once|TRBV18|-|TRBJ1-6
CASSRGGDYNSPLHF
TGTGCCAGCTCCCGCGGGGGGGACTATAATTCACCCCTCCACTTT
>-|TRBV12-3/TRBV12-4|-|TRBJ2-5
CASRTWDTETQYF
TGTGCCAGCAGAACCTGGGACACAGAGACCCAGTACTTC
>-|TRBV15|TRBD1|TRBJ2-7
CATSVGQGLTYEQYF
TGTGCCACCAGCGTGGGACAGGGGTTGACTTACGAGCAGTACTTC
>-|TRBV28|-|TRBJ1-5
CASSFDSRSNQPQHF
TGTGCCAGCAGTTTTGACAGCAGAAGCAATCAGCCCCAGCATTTT
>once|TRBV19|-|TRBJ1-1
CASSRANTEAFF
TGTGCCAGTAGTCGAGCGAACACTGAAGCTTTCTTT
>-|TRBV7-8|-|TRBJ2-7
CASSPFGGMGEQYF
TGTGCCAGCAGCCCATTTGGAGGGATGGGCGAGCAGTACTTC
>-|TRBV5-1|TRBD1|TRBJ1-2
CASSQGTAPGYTF
TGCGCCAGCAGCCAGGGGACAGCTCCTGGCTACACCTTC
>once|TRBV4-1|-|TRBJ1-2
CASSLSGTQDGYTF
TGCGCCAGCAGCCTCTCCGGGACACAAGATGGCTACACCTTC
>-|TRBV18|TRBD1|TRBJ1-5
CASSPLGTGSQPQHF
TGTGCCAGCTCACCACTTGGGACAGGGAGTCAGCCCCAGCATTTT
>-|TRBV18|TRBD1|TRBJ2-3
CASSPPTGGRTDTQYF
TGTGCCAGCTCACCTCCGACAGGGGGTCGCACAGATACGCAGTATTTT
>-|TRBV25-1|TRBD1|TRBJ1-4
CASSEYVGGHEKLFF
TGTGCCAGCAGTGAATACGTAGGGGGCCATGAAAAACTGTTTTTT
>few|TRBV19|-|TRBJ1-4
CASSSRTVEKLFF
TGTGCCAGTAGTTCGAGGACAGTTGAAAAACTGTTTTTT
>-|TRBV3-1/TRBV3-2|-|TRBJ2-1
CASSRGTERNEQFF
TGTGCCAGCAGCCGCGGGACCGAGCGTAATGAGCAGTTCTTC
>-|TRBV7-9|-|TRBJ1-1
CASTSYTEAFF
TGTGCCAGCACTTCGTACACTGAAGCTTTCTTT
>few|TRBV18|TRBD1|TRBJ2-7
CASSPTGTGVEQYF
TGTGCCAGCTCACCCACCGGGACAGGGGTGGAGCAGTACTTC
>many|TRBV20-1|-|TRBJ2-1
CSAGGTKGWEQFF
TGCAGTGCTGGTGGGACAAAGGGCTGGGAGCAGTTCTTC
>-|TRBV28|TRBD2|TRBJ2-3
CASSLSLYGGAGTSGRAPTDTQYF
TGTGCCAGCAGTTTATCCTTGTATGGGGGCGCGGGGACTAGCGGGAGGGCCCCCACAGATACGCAGTATTTT
>once|TRBV5-1|TRBD2|TRBJ2-3
CASSTGTSYQTDTQYF
TGCGCCAGCAGCACCGGGACTAGCTACCAAACAGATACGCAGTATTTT
>-|TRBV27|TRBD2|TRBJ2-7
CASSSTRSGRAYEQYF
TGTGCCAGCAGTTCTACGCGTAGCGGGAGGGCCTACGAGCAGTACTTC
>once|TRBV2|-|TRBJ2-3
CASSSGSLYF
TGTGCCAGCAGTTCGGGAAGTCTTTATTTT
>-|TRBV27|TRBD2|TRBJ2-7
CASSLFSGGRKEVGEQYF
TGTGCCAGCAGTTTATTTTCGGGCGGGAGGAAGGAAGTCGGCGAGCAGTACTTC
>-|TRBV2|-|TRBJ1-2
CASSERGSGFVYGYTF
TGTGCCAGCAGTGAACGAGGGTCTGGGTTCGTATATGGCTACACCTTC
>-|TRBV7-2|TRBD2|TRBJ2-2
CARRTSGTSNTGELFF
TGTGCCAGAAGGACTAGCGGGACCTCGAACACCGGGGAGCTGTTTTTT
>-|TRBV28|-|TRBJ2-1
CASSPTQRNEQFF
TGTGCCAGCAGTCCTACCCAGCGGAATGAGCAGTTCTTC
>-|TRBV30|-|TRBJ1-3
CAWSRTVSGNTIYF
TGTGCCTGGAGTAGGACAGTCTCTGGAAACACCATATATTTT
>-|TRBV28|TRBD2|TRBJ2-2
CASRWGGNTGELFF
TGTGCCAGTCGATGGGGGGGGAACACCGGGGAGCTGTTTTTT
>few|TRBV24-1|-|TRBJ2-2
CATTTPTGELFF
TGTGCCACCACTACCCCGACCGGGGAGCTGTTTTTT
>-|TRBV5-4|-|TRBJ2-7
CASSVSGKSSYEQYF
TGTGCCAGCAGCGTTAGCGGTAAGAGCTCCTACGAGCAGTACTTC
>-|TRBV28|TRBD1|TRBJ1-2
CASGSPARGEYGYTF
TGTGCCAGCGGCTCCCCTGCCAGGGGGGAGTATGGCTACACCTTC
>-|TRBV6-6|-|TRBJ2-7
CASSYGGQGTYEQYF
TGTGCCAGCAGTTATGGTGGCCAGGGAACCTACGAGCAGTACTTC
>-|TRBV6-1|TRBD1|TRBJ2-1
CASSEGWTGGSRNPSYNEQFF
TGTGCCAGCAGTGAAGGCTGGACAGGGGGCAGTAGAAACCCATCCTACAATGAGCAGTTCTTC
>-|TRBV16|-|TRBJ1-2
CASSQSLSGHGYTF
TGTGCCAGCAGCCAATCATTGTCAGGGCATGGCTACACCTTC
>-|TRBV7-9|-|TRBJ2-5
CASSPRSTSQTQYF
TGTGCCAGCAGCCCGCGATCGACTTCACAGACCCAGTACTTC